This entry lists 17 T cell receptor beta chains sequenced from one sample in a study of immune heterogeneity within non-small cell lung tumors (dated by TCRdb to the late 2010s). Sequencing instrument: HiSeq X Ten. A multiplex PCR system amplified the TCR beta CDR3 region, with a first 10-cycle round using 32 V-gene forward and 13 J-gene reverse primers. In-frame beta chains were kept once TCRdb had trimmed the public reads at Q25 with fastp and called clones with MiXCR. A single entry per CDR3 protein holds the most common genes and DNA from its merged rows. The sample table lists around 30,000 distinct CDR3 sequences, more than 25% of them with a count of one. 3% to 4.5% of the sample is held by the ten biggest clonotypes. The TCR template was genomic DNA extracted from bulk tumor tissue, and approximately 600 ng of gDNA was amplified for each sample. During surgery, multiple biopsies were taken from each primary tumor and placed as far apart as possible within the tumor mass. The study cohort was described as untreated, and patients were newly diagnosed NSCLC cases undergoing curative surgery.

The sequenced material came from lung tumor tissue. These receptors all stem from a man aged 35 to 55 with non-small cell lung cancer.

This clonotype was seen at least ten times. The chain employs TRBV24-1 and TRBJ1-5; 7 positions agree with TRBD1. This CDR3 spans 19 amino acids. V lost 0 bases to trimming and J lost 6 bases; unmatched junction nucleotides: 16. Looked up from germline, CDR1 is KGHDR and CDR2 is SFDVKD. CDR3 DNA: TGTGCCACCAGTGATTTGTCGGTCCCCTTCGACAGGGATCGTCAGCCCCAGCATTTT. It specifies CATSDLSVPFDRDRQPQHF.

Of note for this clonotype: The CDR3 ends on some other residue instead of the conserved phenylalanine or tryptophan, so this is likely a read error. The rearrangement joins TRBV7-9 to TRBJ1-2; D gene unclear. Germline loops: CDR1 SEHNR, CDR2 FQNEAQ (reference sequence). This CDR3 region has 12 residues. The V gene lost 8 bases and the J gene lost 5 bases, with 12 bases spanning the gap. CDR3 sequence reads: CASGLNYYGYTI. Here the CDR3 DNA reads TGTGCCAGCGGTCTGAATTATTATGGCTACACCATC.

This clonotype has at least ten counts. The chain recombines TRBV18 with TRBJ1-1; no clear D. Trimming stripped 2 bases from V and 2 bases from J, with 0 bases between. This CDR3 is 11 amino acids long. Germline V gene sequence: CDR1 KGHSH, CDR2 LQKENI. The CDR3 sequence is CASSPNTEAFF. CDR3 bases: TGTGCCAGCTCACCAAACACTGAAGCTTTCTTT.

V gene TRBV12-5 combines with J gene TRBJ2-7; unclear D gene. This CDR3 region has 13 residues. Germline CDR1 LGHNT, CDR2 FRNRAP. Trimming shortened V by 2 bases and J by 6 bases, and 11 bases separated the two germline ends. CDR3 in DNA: TGTGCTAGTGGTTTGTTGAGGCTCGGCGAGCAGTACTTC. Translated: CASGLLRLGEQYF.

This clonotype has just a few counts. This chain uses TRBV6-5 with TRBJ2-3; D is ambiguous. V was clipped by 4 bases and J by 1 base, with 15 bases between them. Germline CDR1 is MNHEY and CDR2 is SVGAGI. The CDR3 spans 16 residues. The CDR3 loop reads CASSSLDRFGTDTQYF. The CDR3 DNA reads TGTGCCAGCAGTTCGCTCGATAGGTTTGGCACAGATACGCAGTATTTT.

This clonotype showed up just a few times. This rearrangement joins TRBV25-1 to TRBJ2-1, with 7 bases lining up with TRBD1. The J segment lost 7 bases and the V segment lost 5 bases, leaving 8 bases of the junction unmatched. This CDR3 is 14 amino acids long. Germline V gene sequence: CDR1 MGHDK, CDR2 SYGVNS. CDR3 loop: CASSRAGGQNEQFF. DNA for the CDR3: TGTGCCAGCAGTAGGGCAGGGGGTCAAAATGAGCAGTTCTTC.

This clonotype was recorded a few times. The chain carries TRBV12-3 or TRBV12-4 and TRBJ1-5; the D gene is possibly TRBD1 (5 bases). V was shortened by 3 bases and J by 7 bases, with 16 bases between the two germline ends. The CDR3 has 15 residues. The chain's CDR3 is CASSLSQGFEQPQHF. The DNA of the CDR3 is TGTGCCAGCAGTTTGAGCCAGGGTTTCGAACAGCCCCAGCATTTT.

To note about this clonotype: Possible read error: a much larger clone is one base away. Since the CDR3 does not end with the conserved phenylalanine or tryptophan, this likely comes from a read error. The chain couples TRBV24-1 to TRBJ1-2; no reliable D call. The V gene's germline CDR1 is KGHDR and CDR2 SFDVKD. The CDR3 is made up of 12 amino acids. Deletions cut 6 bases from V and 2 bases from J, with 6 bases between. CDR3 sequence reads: CATSLGNYGYTY. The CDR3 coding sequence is TGTGCCACCAGTCTGGGAAACTATGGCTACACCTAC.

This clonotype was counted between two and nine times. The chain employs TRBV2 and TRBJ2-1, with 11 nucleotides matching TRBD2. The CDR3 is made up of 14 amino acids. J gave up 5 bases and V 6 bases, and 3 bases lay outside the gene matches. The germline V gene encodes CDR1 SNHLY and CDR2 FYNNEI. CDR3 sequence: CASSGTSGNNEQFF. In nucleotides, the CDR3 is TGTGCCAGCAGCGGGACTAGCGGAAACAATGAGCAGTTCTTC.

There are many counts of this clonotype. CDR3 in amino acids: CASSLAGTGGSYEQYF. The CDR3 coding sequence is TGCGCCAGCAGCTTGGCCGGGACAGGGGGCTCCTACGAGCAGTACTTC. This chain joins TRBV5-1 and TRBJ2-7; 11 nucleotides align to TRBD1. This CDR3 has 16 amino acids. Germline V gene lookup returns CDR1 SGHRS and CDR2 YFSETQ. V was clipped by 0 bases and J by 0 bases; unmatched bases: 2.

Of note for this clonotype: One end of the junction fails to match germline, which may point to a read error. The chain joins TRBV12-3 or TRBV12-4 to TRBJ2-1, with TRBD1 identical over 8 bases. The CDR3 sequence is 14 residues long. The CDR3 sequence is CASISGTGYNGQFF. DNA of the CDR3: TGTGCCAGCATCTCCGGGACAGGTTACAATGGGCAGTTCTTC.

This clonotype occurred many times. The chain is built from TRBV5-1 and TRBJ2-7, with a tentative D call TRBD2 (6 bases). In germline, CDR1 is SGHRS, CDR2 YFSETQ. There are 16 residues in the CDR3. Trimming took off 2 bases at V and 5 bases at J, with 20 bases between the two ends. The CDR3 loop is CASSLTLSEGNDEQYF. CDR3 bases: TGCGCCAGCAGCTTAACCCTGTCGGAGGGGAACGACGAGCAGTACTTC.

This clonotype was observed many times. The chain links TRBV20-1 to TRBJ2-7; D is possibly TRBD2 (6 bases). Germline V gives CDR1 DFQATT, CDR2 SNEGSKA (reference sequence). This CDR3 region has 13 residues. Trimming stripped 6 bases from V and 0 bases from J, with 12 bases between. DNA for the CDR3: TGCAGTGCCACAGCGGGTAGCTCCTACGAGCAGTACTTC. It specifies CSATAGSSYEQYF.

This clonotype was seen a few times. The CDR3 loop reads CASSQGTGWSYEQYF. The CDR3 nucleotides read TGTGCCAGCAGCCAAGGGACAGGGTGGTCCTACGAGCAGTACTTC. V and J are TRBV3-1 and TRBJ2-7; 8 nucleotides agree with TRBD1. Germline loops: CDR1 LGHDT, CDR2 YNNKEL (reference sequence). The CDR3 extends over 15 amino acids. The V segment lost 1 base and the J segment 1 base; nucleotides outside the gene matches: 3.

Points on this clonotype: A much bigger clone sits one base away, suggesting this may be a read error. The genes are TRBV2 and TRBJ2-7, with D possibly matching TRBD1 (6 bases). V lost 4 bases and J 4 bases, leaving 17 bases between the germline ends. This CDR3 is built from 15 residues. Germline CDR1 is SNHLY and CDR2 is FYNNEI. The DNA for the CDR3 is TGTGCCAGCAGTGTCGCGAGACAGGCCACTTACGAGCAGTACTTC. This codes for CASSVARQATYEQYF.

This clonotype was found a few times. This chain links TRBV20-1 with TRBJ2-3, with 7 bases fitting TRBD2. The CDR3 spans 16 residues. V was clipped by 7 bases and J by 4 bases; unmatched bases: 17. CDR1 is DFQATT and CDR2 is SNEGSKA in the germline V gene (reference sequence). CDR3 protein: CSVPYRGASGPDTQYF. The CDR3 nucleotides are TGCAGTGTTCCCTACCGTGGAGCTAGCGGCCCAGATACGCAGTATTTT.

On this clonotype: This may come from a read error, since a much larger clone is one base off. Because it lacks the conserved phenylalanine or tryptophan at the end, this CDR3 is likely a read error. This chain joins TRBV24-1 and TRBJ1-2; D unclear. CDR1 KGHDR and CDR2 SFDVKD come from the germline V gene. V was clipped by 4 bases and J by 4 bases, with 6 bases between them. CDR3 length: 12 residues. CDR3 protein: CATSENSYGYTS. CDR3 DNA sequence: TGTGCCACCAGTGAAAACAGCTATGGCTACACCTCC.